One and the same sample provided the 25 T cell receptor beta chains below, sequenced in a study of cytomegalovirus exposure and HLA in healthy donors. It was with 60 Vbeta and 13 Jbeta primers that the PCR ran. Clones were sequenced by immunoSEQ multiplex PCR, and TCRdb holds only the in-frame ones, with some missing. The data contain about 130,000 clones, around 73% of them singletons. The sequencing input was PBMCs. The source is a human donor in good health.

Here the CDR3 reads CASSLQTMGLAPSADTQYF. For the CDR3, the DNA is TGTGCCAGCAGCTTACAGACGATGGGACTAGCGCCTAGCGCAGATACGCAGTATTTT. The chain links TRBV7-2 to TRBJ2-3; 10 bases map to TRBD2. Germline V gene lookup returns CDR1 SGHTA and CDR2 FQGNSA. The CDR3 spans 19 residues. V was pared by 2 bases and J by 4 bases, with 15 bases of the junction left unmatched.

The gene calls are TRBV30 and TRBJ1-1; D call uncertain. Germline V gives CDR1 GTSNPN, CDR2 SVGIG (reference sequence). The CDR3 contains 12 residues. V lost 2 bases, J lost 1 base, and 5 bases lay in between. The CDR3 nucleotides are TGTGCCTGGAGTCCAGAGAACACTGAAGCTTTCTTT. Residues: CAWSPENTEAFF. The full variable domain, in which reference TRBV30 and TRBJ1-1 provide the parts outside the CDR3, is SQTIHQWPATLVQPVGSPLSLECTVEGTSNPNLYWYRQAAGRGLQLLFYSVGIGQISSEVPQNLSASRPQDRQFILSSKKLLLSDSGFYLCAWSPENTEAFFGQGTRLTVV.

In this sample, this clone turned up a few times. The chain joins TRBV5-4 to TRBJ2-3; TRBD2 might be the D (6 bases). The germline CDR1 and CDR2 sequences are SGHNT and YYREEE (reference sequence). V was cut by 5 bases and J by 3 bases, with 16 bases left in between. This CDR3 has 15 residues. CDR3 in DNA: TGTGCCAGCAGAAACCGGGACTTCGGTACAGATACGCAGTATTTT. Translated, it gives CASRNRDFGTDTQYF.

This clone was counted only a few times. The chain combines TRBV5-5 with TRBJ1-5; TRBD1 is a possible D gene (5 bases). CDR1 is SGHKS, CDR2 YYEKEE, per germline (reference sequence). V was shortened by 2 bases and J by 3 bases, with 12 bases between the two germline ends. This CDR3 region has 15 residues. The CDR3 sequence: CASSLVDSYNQPQHF. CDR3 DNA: TGTGCCAGCAGCTTAGTAGACAGCTACAATCAGCCCCAGCATTTT.

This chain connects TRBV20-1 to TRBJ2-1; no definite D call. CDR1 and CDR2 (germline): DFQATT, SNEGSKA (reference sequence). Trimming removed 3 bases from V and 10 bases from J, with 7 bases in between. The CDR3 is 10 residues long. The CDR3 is CSASTSEQFF. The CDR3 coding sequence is TGCAGTGCTAGTACTTCGGAGCAGTTCTTC.

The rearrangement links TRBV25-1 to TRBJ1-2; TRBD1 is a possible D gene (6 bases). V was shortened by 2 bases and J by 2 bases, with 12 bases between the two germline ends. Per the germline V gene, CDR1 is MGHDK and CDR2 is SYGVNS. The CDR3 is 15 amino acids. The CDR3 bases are TGTGCCAGCAGTGAAAGCAGGGGATCCAACTATGGCTACACCTTC. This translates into CASSESRGSNYGYTF.

The CDR3 loop is CASSLTLASPYEQYF. The CDR3 DNA reads TGTGCCAGCAGCTTAACACTAGCGAGTCCCTACGAGCAGTACTTC. The chain has TRBV7-2 and TRBJ2-7; TRBD2 agrees at 7 bases. Trimming cost V 2 bases and J 2 bases; bases outside gene matches: 6. This CDR3 has 15 residues. Germline CDR1 is SGHTA and CDR2 is FQGNSA.

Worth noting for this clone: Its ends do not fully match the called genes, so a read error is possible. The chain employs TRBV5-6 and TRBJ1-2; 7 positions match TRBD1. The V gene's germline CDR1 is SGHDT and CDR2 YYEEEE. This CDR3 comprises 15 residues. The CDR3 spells CVSSSWTGYNYGYTF. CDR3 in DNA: TGTGTCAGCAGCTCCTGGACAGGCTATAACTATGGCTACACCTTC.

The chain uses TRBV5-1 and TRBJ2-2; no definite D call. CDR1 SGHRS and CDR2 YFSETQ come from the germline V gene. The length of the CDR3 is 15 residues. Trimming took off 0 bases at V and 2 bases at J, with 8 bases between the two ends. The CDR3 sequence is CASSLAKFNTGELFF. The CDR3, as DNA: TGCGCCAGCAGCTTGGCTAAGTTCAACACCGGGGAGCTGTTTTTT.

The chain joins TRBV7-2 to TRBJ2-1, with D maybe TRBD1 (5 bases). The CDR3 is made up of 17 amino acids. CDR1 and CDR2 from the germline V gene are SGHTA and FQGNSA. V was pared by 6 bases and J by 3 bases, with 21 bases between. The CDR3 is CASRPPPRVLGYNEQFF. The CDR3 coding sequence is TGTGCCAGCAGACCCCCACCCAGGGTATTGGGCTACAATGAGCAGTTCTTC.

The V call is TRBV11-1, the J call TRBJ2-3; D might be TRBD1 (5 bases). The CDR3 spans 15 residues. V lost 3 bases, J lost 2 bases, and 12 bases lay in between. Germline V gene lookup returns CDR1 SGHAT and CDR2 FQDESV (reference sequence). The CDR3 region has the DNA TGTGCCAGCAGCTTTGGGGCACTTGACACAGATACGCAGTATTTT. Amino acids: CASSFGALDTDTQYF.

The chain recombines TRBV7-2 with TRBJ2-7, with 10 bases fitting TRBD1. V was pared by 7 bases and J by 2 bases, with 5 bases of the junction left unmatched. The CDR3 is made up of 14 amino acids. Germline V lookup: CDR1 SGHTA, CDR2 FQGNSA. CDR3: CASNPGTGAYEQYF. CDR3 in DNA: TGTGCCAGCAATCCCGGGACAGGGGCCTACGAGCAGTACTTC.

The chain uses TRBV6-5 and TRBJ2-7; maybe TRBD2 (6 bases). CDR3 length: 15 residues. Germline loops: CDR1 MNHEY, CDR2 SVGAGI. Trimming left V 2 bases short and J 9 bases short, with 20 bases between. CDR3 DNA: TGTGCCAGCAGTTACATGGTTGGCGGGGCCTCATTGCAGTACTTC. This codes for CASSYMVGGASLQYF.

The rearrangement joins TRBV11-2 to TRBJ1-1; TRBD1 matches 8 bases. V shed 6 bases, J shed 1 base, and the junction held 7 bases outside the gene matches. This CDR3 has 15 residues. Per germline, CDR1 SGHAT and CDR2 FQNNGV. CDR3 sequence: CASRTDRAQNTEAFF. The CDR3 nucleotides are TGTGCCAGCAGGACGGACAGGGCACAGAACACTGAAGCTTTCTTT.

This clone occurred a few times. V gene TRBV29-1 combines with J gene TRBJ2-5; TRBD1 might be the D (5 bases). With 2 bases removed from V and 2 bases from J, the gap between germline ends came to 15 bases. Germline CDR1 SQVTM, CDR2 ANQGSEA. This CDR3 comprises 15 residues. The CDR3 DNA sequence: TGCAGCGTTGAACCCTCTCAGGGAAGACAAGAGACCCAGTACTTC. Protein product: CSVEPSQGRQETQYF.

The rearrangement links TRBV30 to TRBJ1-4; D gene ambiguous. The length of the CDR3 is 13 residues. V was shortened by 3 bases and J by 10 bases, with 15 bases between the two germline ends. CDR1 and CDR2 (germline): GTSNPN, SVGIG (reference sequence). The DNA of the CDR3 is TGTGCCTGGAGCGCTGATCGACGGGGAAAACTGTTTTTT. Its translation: CAWSADRRGKLFF.

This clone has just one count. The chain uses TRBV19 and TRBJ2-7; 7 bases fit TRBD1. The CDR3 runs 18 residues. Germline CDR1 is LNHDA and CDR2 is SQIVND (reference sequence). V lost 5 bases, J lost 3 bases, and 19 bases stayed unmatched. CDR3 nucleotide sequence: TGTGCCAGTAGTTCACAGGGGTTTGGTGCGGCCTACTACTACGAGCAGTACTTC. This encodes CASSSQGFGAAYYYEQYF.

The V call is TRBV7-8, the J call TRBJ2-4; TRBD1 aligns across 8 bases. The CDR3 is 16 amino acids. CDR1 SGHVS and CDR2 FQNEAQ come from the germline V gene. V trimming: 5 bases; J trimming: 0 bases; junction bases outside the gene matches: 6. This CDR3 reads CASSIQGVPAKNIQYF. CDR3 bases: TGTGCCAGCAGCATACAGGGGGTTCCAGCCAAAAACATTCAGTACTTC.

CDR3 residues: CASSLFGGQYEQYF. CDR3 bases: TGTGCCAGCAGCTTATTTGGCGGACAGTACGAGCAGTACTTC. The chain recombines TRBV7-8 with TRBJ2-5; D possibly corresponds to TRBD1 (6 bases). The J call is doubtful: the DNA matches TRBJ2-7 better. There are 14 residues in the CDR3. CDR1 is SGHVS, CDR2 FQNEAQ, per germline.

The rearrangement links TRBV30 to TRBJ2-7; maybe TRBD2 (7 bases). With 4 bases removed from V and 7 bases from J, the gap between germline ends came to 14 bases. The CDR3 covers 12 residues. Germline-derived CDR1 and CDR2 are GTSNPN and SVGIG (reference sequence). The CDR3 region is CAWKQGRGEQYF. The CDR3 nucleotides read TGTGCCTGGAAGCAGGGGCGGGGGGAGCAGTACTTC.

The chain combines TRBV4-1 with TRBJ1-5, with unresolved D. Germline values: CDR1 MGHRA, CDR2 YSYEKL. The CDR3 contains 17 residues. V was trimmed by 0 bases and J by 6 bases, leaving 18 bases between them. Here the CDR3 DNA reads TGCGCCAGCAGCCAAGATCCGGGTCAGGCGGGCGGTCAGCCCCAGCATTTT. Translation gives CASSQDPGQAGGQPQHF.

The CDR3 DNA reads TGTGCCAGCAGCTTAGTAGCGGGGGAGGATTACATTCAGTACTTC. Its protein is CASSLVAGEDYIQYF. The chain links TRBV7-2 to TRBJ2-4; TRBD2 matches 9 bases. Germline V gene sequence: CDR1 SGHTA, CDR2 FQGNSA. The CDR3 has 15 amino acids. The ends lost 1 base at V and 8 bases at J; junction bases unmatched: 6.

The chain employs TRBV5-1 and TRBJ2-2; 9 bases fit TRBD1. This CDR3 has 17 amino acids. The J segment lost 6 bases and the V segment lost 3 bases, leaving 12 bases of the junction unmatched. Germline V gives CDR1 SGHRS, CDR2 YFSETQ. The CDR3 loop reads CASSSPKIDRGAGELFF. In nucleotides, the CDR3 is TGCGCCAGCAGCTCACCTAAAATCGACAGGGGGGCCGGGGAGCTGTTTTTT.

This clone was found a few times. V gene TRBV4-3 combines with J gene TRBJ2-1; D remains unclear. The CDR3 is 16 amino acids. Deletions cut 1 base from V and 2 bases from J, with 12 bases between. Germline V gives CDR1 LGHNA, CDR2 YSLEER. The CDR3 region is CASSQAPAAAYNEQFF. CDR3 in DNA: TGCGCCAGCAGCCAAGCACCCGCGGCTGCCTACAATGAGCAGTTCTTC.

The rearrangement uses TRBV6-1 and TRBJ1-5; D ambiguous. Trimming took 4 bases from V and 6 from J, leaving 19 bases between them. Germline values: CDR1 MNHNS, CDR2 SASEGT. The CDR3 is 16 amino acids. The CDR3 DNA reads TGTGCCAGCAGTGCGGTATCAGCCCTTCGGGGTCAGCCCCAGCATTTT. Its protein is CASSAVSALRGQPQHF.